The sequence of this TCR beta chain was determined in a study of T cell responses to AZD1222 COVID-19 vaccine. Profiling relied on immunoSEQ multiplex PCR, and the TCRdb table lists in-frame clones only, not all of them. Of 120,000 or so clones listed, around 90% were seen once; the top ten hold over 5%. Whole-study results and caveats: A mostly white British donor set with more females was recruited, and clonal diversity was possibly underestimated. The study found vaccine-associated CD4 TCRs spanning spike, dominant at 160-218 and 743-854.

In the case of this clone: Its antigen is not identified.

The V gene's germline CDR1 is MGHRA and CDR2 YSYEKL. The CDR3 has 14 residues. Between the trimmed V and J ends, which lost 4 bases and 3 bases, there was a span of 13 bases. The source is an adult in good health. V and J are TRBV4-1 and TRBJ2-7, with D perhaps TRBD2 (5 bases). Here the sequenced sample was peripheral blood, taken on day 0 of AZD1222 vaccination. The CDR3 bases are TGCGCCAGCAGCCTCGGGGTCCCGGTCTACGAGCAGTACTTC. Translation: CASSLGVPVYEQYF.